The next 5 T cell receptor beta chains were all read from a single sample in a study. TCRdb reprocessed the 5' RACE reads with MiXCR, giving one entry per CDR3 protein. The sample lists about 32,000 distinct CDR3 sequences, about 24% occurring once. Sequenced input: memory CD4+ T cells sorted from blood. The subset: memory CD4+ T cells, CD4+CD45RO+CD25-. These receptors originate from a female donor with breast cancer.

The sample holds many counts of this clonotype. J is TRBJ1-5 and V is TRBV6-2 or TRBV6-3; D not certain. Germline V gives CDR1 MNHEY, CDR2 SVGEGT. The CDR3 sequence is 11 residues long. As DNA, the CDR3 is TGTGCAGGCCGTAGGAATCAGCCCCAGCATTTT. Translation: CAGRRNQPQHF.

This clonotype has at least ten counts. The chain combines TRBV6-4 with TRBJ2-1, with 13 positions matching TRBD2. The trim removed 5 bases at V and 7 bases at J, leaving 5 bases unmatched. Germline V CDR1 and CDR2: MRHNA, SNTAGT. This CDR3 is 15 amino acids long. CDR3 in amino acids: CASSRLAGGLNEQFF. In DNA form, the CDR3 reads TGTGCCAGCAGTCGACTAGCGGGAGGCCTAAATGAGCAGTTCTTC.

A remark on this clonotype: Given a much more abundant clone one base away, this may be a read error. Here the CDR3 reads CASSSVPHGYTF. CDR3 sequence (DNA): TGTGCCAGCAGCTCGGTACCCCATGGCTACACCTTC. The chain links TRBV9 to TRBJ1-2; no reliable D call. The V end was cut by 4 bases, the J end by 6 bases, with 10 bases between. The germline V gene encodes CDR1 SGDLS and CDR2 YYNGEE. The CDR3 is made up of 12 amino acids.

This clonotype was seen a few times. The chain's CDR3 is CASSSPLAASTDTQYF. CDR3 DNA sequence: TGTGCCAGCAGCTCTCCTCTAGCGGCTAGCACAGATACGCAGTATTTT. The chain is built from TRBV27 and TRBJ2-3; 7 bases are shared with TRBD2. This CDR3 spans 16 amino acids. Germline values: CDR1 MNHEY, CDR2 SMNVEV (reference sequence). Unmatched junction bases numbered 9, after V lost 6 bases and J lost 0 bases.

This chain joins TRBV27 and TRBJ2-7; no clear D. Trimming stripped 2 bases from V and 3 bases from J, with 17 bases between. This CDR3 is 16 amino acids long. The germline V gene encodes CDR1 MNHEY and CDR2 SMNVEV (reference sequence). CDR3 sequence: CASSLRPGDRSYEQYF. CDR3 nucleotide sequence: TGTGCCAGCAGTTTAAGGCCGGGTGATAGAAGCTACGAGCAGTACTTC.